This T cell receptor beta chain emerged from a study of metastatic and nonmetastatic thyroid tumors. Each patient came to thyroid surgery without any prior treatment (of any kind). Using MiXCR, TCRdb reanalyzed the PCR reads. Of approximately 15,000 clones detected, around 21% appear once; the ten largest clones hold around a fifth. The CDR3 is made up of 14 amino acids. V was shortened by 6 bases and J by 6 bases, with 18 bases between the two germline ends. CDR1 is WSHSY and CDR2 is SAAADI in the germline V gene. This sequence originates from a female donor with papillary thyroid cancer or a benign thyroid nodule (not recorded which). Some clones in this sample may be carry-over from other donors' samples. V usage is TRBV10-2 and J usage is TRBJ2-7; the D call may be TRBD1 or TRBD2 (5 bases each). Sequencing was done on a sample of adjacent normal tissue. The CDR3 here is CASSTGTASLEQYF. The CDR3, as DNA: TGCGCCAGCAGCACCGGGACGGCTTCACTCGAGCAGTACTTC.